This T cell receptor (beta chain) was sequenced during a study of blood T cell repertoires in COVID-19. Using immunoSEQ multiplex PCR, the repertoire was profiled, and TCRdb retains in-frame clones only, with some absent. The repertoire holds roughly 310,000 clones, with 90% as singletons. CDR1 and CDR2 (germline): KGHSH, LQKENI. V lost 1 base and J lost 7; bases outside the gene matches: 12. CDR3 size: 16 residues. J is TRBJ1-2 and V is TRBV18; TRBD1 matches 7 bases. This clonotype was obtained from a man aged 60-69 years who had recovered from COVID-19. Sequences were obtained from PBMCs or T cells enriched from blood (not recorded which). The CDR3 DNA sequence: TGTGCCAGCTCACCACTTCGCGACAGGGTCGTTCGTGGCTACACCTTC. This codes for CASSPLRDRVVRGYTF.